The 29 T cell receptor beta chains listed next were all sequenced from one sample in a study of cytomegalovirus exposure and HLA in healthy donors. The PCR made use of 60 Vbeta and 13 Jbeta primers. Measured with immunoSEQ multiplex PCR; TCRdb has only the in-frame clones, and not every one. The sample carries over 150,000 clones, 70% to 80% recorded once. Material: PBMCs. These receptors all come from a man aged 40-49 years in good health and CMV-seronegative.

The chain uses TRBV6-4 and TRBJ2-2, with D perhaps matching TRBD2 (6 bases). The germline V gene has CDR1 MRHNA and CDR2 SNTAGT. There are 15 residues in the CDR3. V dropped 5 bases and J dropped 1 base, with 11 bases sitting between them. Here the CDR3 reads CASSPNGGNTGELFF. In DNA form, the CDR3 reads TGTGCCAGCAGTCCAAACGGGGGGAACACCGGGGAGCTGTTTTTT.

This clone was recorded at least ten times. The rearrangement links TRBV7-6 to TRBJ2-1, with 7 positions matching TRBD2. In germline, CDR1 is SGHVS, CDR2 FNYEAQ. V lost 3 bases and J lost 6; bases outside the gene matches: 5. The CDR3 has 14 residues. The CDR3 DNA reads TGTGCCAGCAGCTTCGAGGGACTAATCAATGAGCAGTTCTTC. It is translated as CASSFEGLINEQFF.

Details on this clone: Mismatch with germline at one junction end may stem from a read error. This sequence joins TRBV7-9 and TRBJ1-1, with no clear D. The CDR3 spans 12 residues. Germline V lookup: CDR1 SEHNR, CDR2 FQNEAQ (reference sequence). This chain's CDR3 is CSSSLDTEEAFF. In nucleotides, the CDR3 is TGTTCCAGCAGCTTAGATACAGAGGAAGCTTTCTTT.

The chain employs TRBV19 and TRBJ1-5, with D maybe TRBD1 (5 bases). The length of the CDR3 is 15 residues. V lost 6 bases to trimming and J lost 0 bases, with 12 bases between them. Germline CDR1 is LNHDA and CDR2 is SQIVND (reference sequence). CDR3 bases: TGTGCCAGTAGGGGCGGGACGGTTAGCAATCAGCCCCAGCATTTT. Amino acids: CASRGGTVSNQPQHF.

The table lists this clone with a count of one. The chain links TRBV13 to TRBJ1-3; TRBD1 is a possible D gene (5 bases). V dropped 2 bases and J dropped 0 bases, with 14 bases sitting between them. This CDR3 is built from 17 residues. Per the germline V gene, CDR1 is PRHDT and CDR2 is FYEKMQ (reference sequence). The CDR3 nucleotides are TGTGCCAGCAGCTTAAGAACAGGTCACGTCTCTGGAAACACCATATATTTT. This encodes CASSLRTGHVSGNTIYF.

This clone appeared a single time. The V gene is TRBV5-6, the J gene TRBJ2-7, with 13 bases fitting TRBD2. The CDR3 is made up of 15 amino acids. Germline values: CDR1 SGHDT, CDR2 YYEEEE. The V and J ends lost 4 bases and 9 bases, in that order; junction bases with no gene match: 10. CDR3 bases: TGTGCCAGCAGCGTACTGACTAGCGGGGGGAGCGGGCAGTACTTC. Its translation: CASSVLTSGGSGQYF.

This clone occurred once. The V gene is TRBV19, the J gene TRBJ1-5, with D perhaps matching TRBD1 (5 bases). There are 17 residues in the CDR3. Trimming stripped 10 bases from V and 1 base from J, with 23 bases between. Germline V gene lookup returns CDR1 LNHDA and CDR2 SQIVND (reference sequence). The CDR3 here is CATLGGQGGSSNQPQHF. CDR3 bases: TGTGCCACCCTGGGAGGGCAGGGTGGAAGCAGCAATCAGCCCCAGCATTTT. The entire variable domain, with the rest obtained from reference TRBV19 and TRBJ1-5, is as follows: DGGITQSPKYLFRKEGQNVTLSCEQNLNHDAMYWYRQDPGQGLRLIYYSQIVNDFQKGDIAEGYSVSREKKESFPLTVTSAQKNPTAFYLCATLGGQGGSSNQPQHFGDGTRLSIL.

This chain connects TRBV5-4 to TRBJ1-1, with TRBD1 matching over 7 bases. The junction had 9 bases not matched to a gene; V was cut back by 4 bases and J by 0 bases. Germline values: CDR1 SGHNT, CDR2 YYREEE (reference sequence). CDR3 length: 16 amino acids. Here the CDR3 reads CASSMPGRGMNTEAFF. The CDR3 DNA sequence: TGTGCCAGCAGCATGCCGGGCAGGGGGATGAACACTGAAGCTTTCTTT. Drawing the rest from reference TRBV5-4 and TRBJ1-1, the complete variable domain is ETGVTQSPTHLIKTRGQQVTLRCSSQSGHNTVSWYQQALGQGPQFIFQYYREEENGRGNFPPRFSGLQFPNYSSELNVNALELDDSALYLCASSMPGRGMNTEAFFGQGTRLTVV.

V gene TRBV2 combines with J gene TRBJ2-1; 7 nucleotides agree with TRBD1. The CDR3 covers 13 residues. Trimming removed 6 bases from V and 3 bases from J; junction bases left unmatched: 2. Germline loops: CDR1 SNHLY, CDR2 FYNNEI. CDR3 sequence reads: CASSRQGYNEQFF. The CDR3 nucleotides are TGTGCCAGCAGCAGACAGGGCTACAATGAGCAGTTCTTC. Variable domain in full (rest from reference TRBV2 and TRBJ2-1): EPEVTQTPSHQVTQMGQEVILRCVPISNHLYFYWYRQILGQKVEFLVSFYNNEISEKSEIFDDQFSVERPDGSNFTLKIRSTKLEDSAMYFCASSRQGYNEQFFGPGTRLTVL.

This chain connects TRBV7-6 to TRBJ1-4; D may be TRBD1 (6 bases). This CDR3 is built from 15 residues. Germline V gene lookup returns CDR1 SGHVS and CDR2 FNYEAQ. Trimming cost V 4 bases and J 4 bases, with 13 bases left between them. Here the CDR3 DNA reads TGTGCCAGCAGCTCTTCCGTACAGGGTAATGAAAAACTGTTTTTT. Translating gives CASSSSVQGNEKLFF.

This clone was seen just once. The V and J genes are TRBV11-3 and TRBJ2-5, with D uncertain. CDR1 SGHNT and CDR2 YENEEA come from the germline V gene. Between the trimmed V and J ends, which lost 2 bases and 1 base, there was a span of 5 bases. The CDR3 consists of 13 residues. CDR3 nucleotides: TGTGCCAGCAGCTTAAACTCCCAAGAGACCCAGTACTTC. Protein sequence: CASSLNSQETQYF. The full variable domain, its missing parts supplied by reference TRBV11-3 and TRBJ2-5, is EAGVVQSPRYKIIEKKQPVAFWCNPISGHNTLYWYLQNLGQGPELLIRYENEEAVDDSQLPKDRFSAERLKGVDSTLKIQPAELGDSAVYLCASSLNSQETQYFGPGTRLLVL.

Here the CDR3 reads CASSLGARTTSTDTQYF. The CDR3 nucleotides are TGCGCCAGCAGCTTGGGGGCCCGGACAACTAGCACAGATACGCAGTATTTT. This chain links TRBV5-1 with TRBJ2-3, with D maybe TRBD1 (5 bases). V lost 0 bases and J 0 bases, leaving 14 bases between the germline ends. Germline loops: CDR1 SGHRS, CDR2 YFSETQ. The CDR3 runs 17 residues.

The rearrangement uses TRBV7-8 and TRBJ2-7, with unresolved D. In germline, CDR1 is SGHVS, CDR2 FQNEAQ. Trimming took off 1 base at V and 4 bases at J, with 5 bases between the two ends. This CDR3 has 12 amino acids. DNA of the CDR3: TGTGCCAGCAGCTTAGTTTCATACGAGCAGTACTTC. This codes for CASSLVSYEQYF. Full variable domain (remainder filled in from reference TRBV7-8 and TRBJ2-7): GAGVSQSPRYKVAKRGQDVALRCDPISGHVSLFWYQQALGQGPEFLTYFQNEAQLDKSGLPSDRFFAERPEGSVSTLKIQRTQQEDSAVYLCASSLVSYEQYFGPGTRLTVT.

J is TRBJ2-3 and V is TRBV2; 7 nucleotides match TRBD1. J lost 0 bases, V lost 8 bases, and 5 bases had no gene match. The CDR3 sequence is 14 residues long. From germline, CDR1 is SNHLY and CDR2 FYNNEI. CDR3 coding DNA: TGTGCCAGCGAAACGGACAGGAGCACAGATACGCAGTATTTT. Translating it yields CASETDRSTDTQYF.

J is TRBJ1-4 and V is TRBV29-1, with D possibly being TRBD1 (6 bases). The CDR3 is 14 amino acids. V was shortened by 2 bases and J by 4 bases, with 11 bases between the two germline ends. Germline V CDR1 and CDR2: SQVTM, ANQGSEA. The CDR3 spells CSVERAGVNEKLFF. For the CDR3, the DNA is TGCAGCGTTGAAAGGGCAGGGGTTAATGAAAAACTGTTTTTT.

There are a few counts of this clone. J is TRBJ1-5 and V is TRBV19; maybe TRBD1 (6 bases). The CDR3 is 15 amino acids. Germline loops: CDR1 LNHDA, CDR2 SQIVND (reference sequence). With 6 bases removed from V and 0 bases from J, the gap between germline ends came to 12 bases. CDR3 sequence reads: CASRRDNHSNQPQHF. DNA of the CDR3: TGTGCCAGTAGGAGGGACAACCATAGCAATCAGCCCCAGCATTTT.

The CDR3 region has the DNA TGTGCCAGCAGCTTAGCGACGGGGAGCTCCTACGAGCAGTACTTC. Its protein is CASSLATGSSYEQYF. This rearrangement joins TRBV7-2 to TRBJ2-7; a possible D gene is TRBD2 (5 bases). V lost 0 bases, J lost 0 bases, and 9 bases lay in between. The CDR3 contains 15 residues. Germline V CDR1 and CDR2: SGHTA, FQGNSA.

The V gene is TRBV28, the J gene TRBJ1-5; no definite D call. Trimming removed 11 bases at V and 0 bases at J, with 14 bases between. The CDR3 has 14 amino acids. CDR1 is MDHEN and CDR2 is SYDVKM in the germline V gene. DNA for the CDR3: TGTGCCGAACAGCAAGGAGGTAGCAATCAGCCCCAGCATTTT. It is translated as CAEQQGGSNQPQHF. The variable domain in full, with the rest retrieved from reference TRBV28 and TRBJ1-5, is DVKVTQSSRYLVKRTGEKVFLECVQDMDHENMFWYRQDPGLGLRLIYFSYDVKMKEKGDIPEGYSVSREKKERFSLILESASTNQTSMYLCAEQQGGSNQPQHFGDGTRLSIL.

The chain uses TRBV5-4 and TRBJ1-4; 7 bases agree with TRBD1. V gave up 4 bases and J gave up 0 bases; unmatched junction bases: 6. In germline, CDR1 is SGHNT, CDR2 YYREEE (reference sequence). The CDR3 runs to 16 residues. In nucleotides, the CDR3 is TGTGCCAGCAGCCCCGGGACAGATGCAACTAATGAAAAACTGTTTTTT. It specifies CASSPGTDATNEKLFF.

The V call is TRBV2, the J call TRBJ2-3, with 8 bases fitting TRBD2. The CDR3 length is 13 residues. From germline, CDR1 is SNHLY and CDR2 FYNNEI. The trim removed 9 bases at V and 6 bases at J, leaving 8 bases unmatched. The CDR3: CARSRGGLDTQYF. Written as DNA, the CDR3 is TGTGCCAGGTCTCGGGGGGGCTTGGATACGCAGTATTTT.

This clone was counted only a few times. This sequence joins TRBV4-2 and TRBJ1-5; TRBD1 agrees at 9 bases. There are 16 residues in the CDR3. Germline V gene lookup returns CDR1 LGHNA and CDR2 YNFKEQ. With V trimmed by 3 bases and J by 0 bases, 3 bases remained unmatched. CDR3 bases: TGTGCCAGCAGCCACGGGACAGGGCATAGCAATCAGCCCCAGCATTTT. Residues: CASSHGTGHSNQPQHF.

The chain couples TRBV15 to TRBJ1-4; TRBD1 agrees at 7 bases. Looked up from germline, CDR1 is LNHNV and CDR2 is YYDKDF (reference sequence). The CDR3 runs 13 residues. J lost 8 bases, V lost 8 bases, and 8 bases had no gene match. The CDR3 loop is CATGDRVREKLFF. CDR3 coding DNA: TGTGCCACCGGCGACAGGGTTCGCGAAAAACTGTTTTTT. The full variable domain, in which reference TRBV15 and TRBJ1-4 provide the parts outside the CDR3, is DAMVIQNPRYQVTQFGKPVTLSCSQTLNHNVMYWYQQKSSQAPKLLFHYYDKDFNNEADTPDNFQSRRPNTSFCFLDIRSPGLGDTAMYLCATGDRVREKLFFGSGTQLSVL.

The CDR3 coding sequence is TGCGCCAGCAGCGGGACAGCCTCCTACGAGCAGTACTTC. Protein sequence: CASSGTASYEQYF. The chain employs TRBV5-1 and TRBJ2-5, with TRBD1 identical over 7 bases. With the DNA end fitting TRBJ2-7 better, the J assignment may be wrong. The germline gives CDR1 SGHRS, CDR2 YFSETQ. The CDR3 contains 13 residues.

This chain connects TRBV2 to TRBJ1-1; D is uncertain. This CDR3 contains 13 residues. V was shortened by 6 bases and J by 2 bases, with 10 bases between the two germline ends. In germline, CDR1 is SNHLY, CDR2 FYNNEI. CDR3 region: CASRETANTEAFF. CDR3 bases: TGTGCCAGCAGGGAGACCGCAAACACTGAAGCTTTCTTT. Full variable domain (rest looked up from reference TRBV2 and TRBJ1-1): EPEVTQTPSHQVTQMGQEVILRCVPISNHLYFYWYRQILGQKVEFLVSFYNNEISEKSEIFDDQFSVERPDGSNFTLKIRSTKLEDSAMYFCASRETANTEAFFGQGTRLTVV.

The genes are TRBV9 and TRBJ2-7; 7 bases map to TRBD2. Germline CDR1 SGDLS, CDR2 YYNGEE. J gave up 0 bases and V 0 bases, and 3 bases lay outside the gene matches. This CDR3 is 15 amino acids long. CDR3 sequence: CASSVAGGSSYEQYF. The CDR3 DNA reads TGTGCCAGCAGCGTAGCCGGGGGGAGCTCCTACGAGCAGTACTTC.

In this sample, this clone turned up once. This chain joins TRBV6-5 and TRBJ1-2; D possibly corresponds to TRBD1 (5 bases). The CDR3 consists of 15 residues. The V end was cut by 4 bases, the J end by 5 bases, with 17 bases between. The germline V gene encodes CDR1 MNHEY and CDR2 SVGAGI. The CDR3 DNA sequence: TGTGCCAGCAGTTCCGATGGGGCAGGAGAGTATGGCTACACCTTC. Its protein is CASSSDGAGEYGYTF.

The chain recombines TRBV21-1 with TRBJ1-5; the table gives TRBD1 as D, unverified against the DNA. TRBV21-1 is termed a pseudogene. The CDR3 sequence is 15 residues long. The CDR3, as DNA: TGTGCCAGCAGCCCAACCACAGGGGGAAATCAGCCCCAGCATTTT. It codes for CASSPTTGGNQPQHF.

The chain couples TRBV2 to TRBJ2-7, with a weak D call TRBD2 (5 bases). Trimming cost V 6 bases and J 2 bases, with 11 bases left between them. This CDR3 has 13 amino acids. Germline lookup yields CDR1 SNHLY and CDR2 FYNNEI. The CDR3 DNA is TGTGCCAGCAGGGAGAGGGTTACCTACGAGCAGTACTTC. Amino acid sequence: CASRERVTYEQYF.

This chain connects TRBV15 to TRBJ2-2; D might be TRBD2 (5 bases). The CDR3 covers 12 residues. Germline CDR1 LNHNV, CDR2 YYDKDF (reference sequence). With 6 bases removed from V and 7 bases from J, the gap between germline ends came to 9 bases. The CDR3 DNA reads TGTGCCACCAGTACCGGGGACGGGGAGCTGTTTTTT. This sequence encodes CATSTGDGELFF.